Described below is a single T cell receptor beta chain sequence and its context. Its antigen is currently unknown. Treatment given: roughly 10-day PBMC culture with coronavirus spike peptide pools or control peptides (ViraFEST assay). With the Oncomine TCR Beta short-read assay, DNA from cultured CD4+ T cells was sequenced. TCRdb re-analysed the PCR reads in MiXCR, keeping a single row per CDR3 protein. The sample contains about 12,000 distinct CDR3 sequences, 50% to 75% of which appear only once. This CDR3 contains 14 residues. Trimming took 5 bases from V and 4 from J, leaving 14 bases between them. The sample comes from a study of vaccination and CD4 T cells after COVID-19. Study at large: The interval from dose two to post-vaccine sampling had a median of roughly 70 days, and it ranged from 14 to 241. Study-wide findings and caveats: Spike mono-reactive status applied to 304 of 307 vaccine-specific clones in convalescent patients.

V and J are TRBV12-3 or TRBV12-4 and TRBJ1-1, with D possibly being TRBD1 (5 bases). The receptor's source is a human donor who had recovered from COVID-19. The specimen was CD4+ T cells from blood, cultured in vitro. The CDR3 protein is CASSLSGRGTEAFF. The CDR3 DNA is TGTGCCAGCAGTCTTTCGGGACGGGGCACTGAAGCTTTCTTT.